This T cell receptor (beta chain) came from a study of cytotoxic CD8 clonotypes in ibrutinib-treated CLL. Some clones are missing from TCRdb's copy, which holds only in-frame ones; the method was immunoSEQ multiplex PCR. The repertoire holds roughly 180,000 clones, over 60% seen once, with around 15% in the top ten. About 2 micrograms of genomic DNA, which was extracted from cryopreserved PBMCs, served as the material used for the TCR beta libraries. The CDR3 totals 16 residues. CDR1 is SGHVS, CDR2 FQNEAQ, per germline. V was pared by 6 bases and J by 5 bases, with 11 bases of the junction left unmatched.

This receptor was obtained from a human donor with chronic lymphocytic leukemia. The chain is built from TRBV7-8 and TRBJ2-5; 11 bases are shared with TRBD2. This specimen consisted of PBMCs, obtained after 24 months of ibrutinib treatment. CDR3 residues: CASRVSGRATWETQYF. CDR3 DNA: TGTGCCAGCAGGGTTAGCGGGAGGGCCACTTGGGAGACCCAGTACTTC.